This entry lists 7 T cell receptor beta chains sequenced from one sample in a study of T cell repertoires in aging, cancer and after chemotherapy. Multiplex touch-down PCR with TRB-A/B primers amplified rearranged V-D-J TRB sequences. Via MiXCR, TCRdb re-called the multiplex PCR reads, giving one row per CDR3 protein. This sample carries approximately 10,000 distinct CDR3 sequences, almost 30% of them seen once, and the ten largest clones take around 2%. TCR beta rearrangements were amplified from peripheral blood genomic DNA. The specimen was blood. The receptors shown here come from a human donor in good health.

This chain connects TRBV5-5 to TRBJ2-5; weak D call: TRBD2 (5 bases). V gave up 4 bases and J gave up 4 bases, with 17 bases separating them. Germline CDR1 is SGHKS and CDR2 is YYEKEE (reference sequence). The CDR3 has 15 amino acids. The CDR3 bases are TGTGCCAGCAGCACGCGACGGGGAAAGGTAGAGACCCAGTACTTC. Translating it yields CASSTRRGKVETQYF.

This clonotype was found a few times. The chain combines TRBV12-3 or TRBV12-4 with TRBJ1-3, with D possibly being TRBD1 (6 bases). Trimming stripped 2 bases from V and 3 bases from J, with 23 bases between. The CDR3 loop spans 19 amino acids. CDR3 bases: TGTGCCAGCAGTTTATTTCAGGGTCGTCGAGGGGGGAGTGGAAACACCATATATTTT. Translation gives CASSLFQGRRGGSGNTIYF.

The chain combines TRBV27 with TRBJ2-1; D possibly corresponds to TRBD2 (5 bases). Germline V gives CDR1 MNHEY, CDR2 SMNVEV (reference sequence). Trimming cost V 6 bases and J 12 bases, with 21 bases left between them. The CDR3 spans 14 residues. CDR3 sequence (DNA): TGTGCCAGCAGCCCCCCCCACGTAGACTATCGGCAGTTCTTC. Translated, it gives CASSPPHVDYRQFF.

Written as DNA, the CDR3 is TGTGCCAGCAGCCAGACGGAGAGCTCTGGAAACACCATATATTTT. It translates to CASSQTESSGNTIYF. V usage is TRBV7-4 and J usage is TRBJ1-3, with D unresolved. The CDR3 is made up of 15 amino acids. Trimming cost V 5 bases and J 0 bases, with 11 bases left between them. Looked up from germline, CDR1 is SGHVT and CDR2 is SQSDAQ. The full variable domain, its missing parts supplied by reference TRBV7-4 and TRBJ1-3, is GAGVSQSPRYKVAKRGRDVALRCDSISGHVTLYWYRQTLGQGSEVLTYSQSDAQRDKSGRPSGRFSAERPERSVSTLKIQRTEQGDSAVYLCASSQTESSGNTIYFGEGSWLTVV.

Only a few counts were recorded for this clonotype. The chain uses TRBV20-1 and TRBJ1-5, with a possible D match to TRBD1 (5 bases). V dropped 1 base and J dropped 3 bases, with 10 bases sitting between them. The CDR3 is made up of 14 amino acids. Germline CDR1 reads DFQATT; CDR2 reads SNEGSKA (reference sequence). This CDR3 is CSARGGESNQPQHF. The CDR3 DNA follows: TGCAGTGCTAGAGGAGGGGAGTCCAATCAGCCCCAGCATTTT.

The chain joins TRBV7-2 to TRBJ2-2, with D perhaps TRBD1 (6 bases). Trimming shortened V by 0 bases and J by 7 bases, and 30 bases separated the two germline ends. The CDR3 is 21 amino acids. Germline V CDR1 and CDR2: SGHTA, FQGNSA. DNA for the CDR3: TGTGCCAGCAGCTTAGCGTTTTTTTCTCAACCAACTTTGGGACATTACGGGGAGCTGTTTTTT. The encoded protein is CASSLAFFSQPTLGHYGELFF.

This clonotype has a handful of counts. J is TRBJ2-7 and V is TRBV6-1; the match to TRBD1 covers 8 bases. This CDR3 contains 16 residues. V was pared by 2 bases and J by 1 base, with 7 bases of the junction left unmatched. Germline V gene lookup returns CDR1 MNHNS and CDR2 SASEGT. DNA of the CDR3: TGTGCCAGCAGTGAATTTGGACAGGGTGGATCCTACGAGCAGTACTTC. Amino acids: CASSEFGQGGSYEQYF.